This T cell receptor (beta chain) was observed in a study of blood T cells in healthy people across ages. Next came a second PCR, run for about 6 to 12 cycles, which used a sample-barcoded 5' primer along with a J-beta primer mix. All samples gave at least 2.5 million CDR3-containing paired-end reads. TCRdb fed the 5' RACE reads into MiXCR, producing one record per CDR3 protein. The table lists around 1,500,000 distinct CDR3 sequences, roughly 27% of them singletons. Only a few counts were recorded for this clonotype. No antigen is known for it. Study results and caveats: A strong correlation was found between TCR beta diversity and the percentage of naive T cells. Age showed a roughly linear inverse relationship with TCR beta diversity per million T cells.

Samples had at least 7 million PBMCs isolated from them. The V end lost 0 bases, the J end lost 7 bases, and 10 bases lay between the germline ends. CDR1 and CDR2 from the germline V gene are LNHNV and YYDKDF (reference sequence). The CDR3 spans 14 residues. J is TRBJ2-1 and V is TRBV15; the D gene is possibly TRBD2 (5 bases). Sequenced input: blood. This receptor was taken from a woman aged 30 to 39 in good health. The CDR3 protein is CATSRDPGKNEQFF. The CDR3 DNA sequence: TGTGCCACCAGCAGAGATCCGGGGAAGAATGAGCAGTTCTTC.